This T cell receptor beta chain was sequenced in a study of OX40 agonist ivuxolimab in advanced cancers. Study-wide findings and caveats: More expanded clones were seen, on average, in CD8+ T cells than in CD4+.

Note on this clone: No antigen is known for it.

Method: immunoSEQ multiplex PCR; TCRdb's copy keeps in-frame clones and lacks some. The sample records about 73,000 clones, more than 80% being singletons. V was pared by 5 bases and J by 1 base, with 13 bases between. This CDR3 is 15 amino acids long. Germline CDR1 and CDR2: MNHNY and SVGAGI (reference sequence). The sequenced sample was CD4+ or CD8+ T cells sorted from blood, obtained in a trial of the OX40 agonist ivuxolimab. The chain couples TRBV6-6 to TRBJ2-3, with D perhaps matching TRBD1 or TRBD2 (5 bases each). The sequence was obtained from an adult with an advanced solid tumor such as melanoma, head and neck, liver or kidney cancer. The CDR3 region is CASSRGPGGTDTQYF. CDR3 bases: TGTGCCAGCAGTCGGGGCCCGGGCGGCACAGATACGCAGTATTTT.